This T cell receptor (beta chain) originates from a study of T cell repertoires in cytomegalovirus infection. Each CDR3 protein is one row after TCRdb ran MiXCR on the reads. Of about 260,000 distinct CDR3 sequences in the sample, roughly 9% were seen once. The CDR3 runs 15 residues. Unmatched junction bases numbered 10, after V lost 6 bases and J lost 0 bases. Looked up from germline, CDR1 is DFQATT and CDR2 is SNEGSKA (reference sequence). This clonotype was obtained from a human donor in good health (CMV status not recorded). Some clones in this sample may be carry-over from other donors' samples. Sequencing was carried out using PBMCs. The rearrangement uses TRBV20-1 and TRBJ1-1; 7 bases match TRBD1. The CDR3 region has the DNA TGCAGTGCCGCCTCGGGGGACAGCTTGAACACTGAAGCTTTCTTT. Residues: CSAASGDSLNTEAFF.